These 28 T cell receptor beta chains were all obtained from the same sample, sequenced in a study of T cell repertoires in cytomegalovirus infection. These TCRs' antigens remain unknown. TCRdb passed the reads through MiXCR, listing each CDR3 protein once. The table has roughly 160,000 distinct CDR3 sequences, less than 25% seen once. The specimen was CD8+ T cells from cultured PBMCs, collected from culture after CMV antigen stimulation. These receptor sequences come from a human donor in good health (CMV status not recorded). Some clones in this sample may be carry-over from other donors' samples.

The table lists this clonotype with many counts. As DNA, the CDR3 is TGTGCCAGCAGTGAATATGGCGAGGCAGATACGCAGTATTTT. Protein sequence: CASSEYGEADTQYF. J is TRBJ2-3 and V is TRBV25-1; D remains unclear. The CDR3 has 14 amino acids. The V gene lost 0 bases and the J gene lost 4 bases, with 8 bases spanning the gap. Germline CDR1 reads MGHDK; CDR2 reads SYGVNS.

This clonotype was observed a handful of times. The gene calls are TRBV11-2 and TRBJ2-1; TRBD1 matches 9 bases. After removal of 2 bases from V and 2 bases from J, the junction contained 1 base not matched to a gene. The CDR3 is made up of 15 amino acids. Germline lookup yields CDR1 SGHAT and CDR2 FQNNGV. The CDR3 region is CASSLRTGAYNEQFF. The CDR3 DNA sequence: TGTGCCAGCAGCTTAAGGACAGGGGCCTACAATGAGCAGTTCTTC.

This rearrangement joins TRBV12-3 or TRBV12-4 to TRBJ2-7; D perhaps matches TRBD1 (5 bases). The CDR3 sequence is 13 residues long. The V gene lost 7 bases and the J gene lost 1 base, with 11 bases spanning the gap. CDR3 DNA sequence: TGTGCCAGCATTGGACACCTATCCTACGAGCAGTACTTC. This codes for CASIGHLSYEQYF.

This rearrangement joins TRBV4-3 to TRBJ1-5; the D is unclear. The CDR3 extends over 15 amino acids. Germline CDR1 and CDR2: LGHNA and YSLEER. Trimming stripped 1 base from V and 3 bases from J, with 10 bases between. The CDR3 loop is CASSQVRANNQPQHF. The CDR3 region has the DNA TGCGCCAGCAGCCAAGTTAGGGCGAACAATCAGCCCCAGCATTTT.

This clonotype was observed once. The chain couples TRBV6-2 or TRBV6-3 to TRBJ2-1; D may be TRBD1 or TRBD2 (6 bases each). This CDR3 spans 17 amino acids. Germline lookup yields CDR1 MNHEY and CDR2 SVGEGT. Trimming stripped 1 base from V and 4 bases from J, with 17 bases between. For the CDR3, the DNA is TGTGCCAGCAGTTACTTCGCACAGGGAGGAGCTTACAATGAGCAGTTCTTC. Translated: CASSYFAQGGAYNEQFF.

This clonotype showed up many times. The rearrangement uses TRBV6-4 and TRBJ2-1, with D maybe TRBD2 (5 bases). The germline V gene encodes CDR1 MRHNA and CDR2 SNTAGT. There are 15 residues in the CDR3. V gave up 3 bases and J gave up 0 bases, with 9 bases separating them. CDR3: CASSEEGSSYNEQFF. DNA for the CDR3: TGTGCCAGCAGTGAAGAGGGTAGCTCCTACAATGAGCAGTTCTTC.

This clonotype was seen a handful of times. This chain joins TRBV6-5 and TRBJ2-1; 11 bases are a match to TRBD2. The germline V gene encodes CDR1 MNHEY and CDR2 SVGAGI. The CDR3 contains 15 residues. With 6 bases clipped from V and 8 bases from J, the junction kept 9 bases outside the gene matches. The CDR3 is CASSFSGGAVYEQFF. The CDR3 nucleotides are TGTGCCAGCAGCTTTAGCGGGGGGGCCGTCTATGAGCAGTTCTTC.

The chain links TRBV20-1 to TRBJ2-5; 9 bases match TRBD2. CDR1 is DFQATT and CDR2 is SNEGSKA in the germline V gene (reference sequence). Trimming cost V 3 bases and J 0 bases; bases outside gene matches: 8. This CDR3 region has 16 residues. The CDR3: CSASAPSGGNQETQYF. The CDR3 DNA sequence: TGCAGTGCTAGCGCCCCCAGCGGGGGGAACCAAGAGACCCAGTACTTC.

This clonotype occurred a few times. The chain links TRBV25-1 to TRBJ1-2; D gene unclear. Trimming cost V 5 bases and J 8 bases, with 21 bases left between them. Germline V gene data show CDR1 as MGHDK and CDR2 as SYGVNS. The CDR3 extends over 15 amino acids. The CDR3 reads CASSTRTEYLGGYTF. CDR3 bases: TGTGCCAGCAGTACCCGGACGGAATACCTAGGCGGCTACACCTTC.

This clonotype was detected only a few times. CDR3 protein: CASSLSVGDRHYEQYF. For the CDR3, the DNA is TGTGCCAGCAGCTTATCTGTGGGGGACAGGCACTACGAGCAGTACTTC. The chain joins TRBV7-2 to TRBJ2-7; 8 positions agree with TRBD1. V trimming: 2 bases; J trimming: 3 bases; junction bases outside the gene matches: 9. The CDR3 spans 16 residues. The germline V gene has CDR1 SGHTA and CDR2 FQGNSA.

In its sample, this clonotype was seen a few times. The gene calls are TRBV7-9 and TRBJ2-1; a possible D gene is TRBD2 (7 bases). The CDR3 length is 15 residues. Per the germline V gene, CDR1 is SEHNR and CDR2 is FQNEAQ (reference sequence). Between the trimmed V and J ends, which lost 2 bases and 10 bases, there was a span of 18 bases. DNA of the CDR3: TGTGCCAGCAGCTTATACGGGGGGCCCTCTGAGGAGCAGTTCTTC. Translation: CASSLYGGPSEEQFF. The full variable domain, completed using reference TRBV7-9 and TRBJ2-1, is DTGVSQNPRHKITKRGQNVTFRCDPISEHNRLYWYRQTLGQGPEFLTYFQNEAQLEKSRLLSDRFSAERPKGSFSTLEIQRTEQGDSAMYLCASSLYGGPSEEQFFGPGTRLTVL.

This chain joins TRBV7-2 and TRBJ1-6, with D uncertain. Trimming pared 4 bases from V and 9 bases from J, leaving 13 bases between. Germline V CDR1 and CDR2: SGHTA, FQGNSA. The CDR3 consists of 14 residues. The CDR3 here is CASSSSLVGSPLHF. The CDR3 nucleotides read TGTGCCAGCAGCTCATCACTAGTCGGTTCACCCCTCCACTTT.

J is TRBJ1-3 and V is TRBV4-1; D unclear. This CDR3 comprises 16 residues. Trimming removed 0 bases at V and 0 bases at J, with 9 bases between. CDR1 is MGHRA, CDR2 YSYEKL, per germline. CDR3 region: CASSQEGSFSGNTIYF. CDR3 coding DNA: TGCGCCAGCAGCCAAGAAGGGTCGTTCTCTGGAAACACCATATATTTT.

The chain carries TRBV7-9 and TRBJ2-1; D remains unclear. CDR1 is SEHNR and CDR2 is FQNEAQ in the germline V gene (reference sequence). V was clipped by 4 bases and J by 8 bases, with 12 bases between them. CDR3 length: 13 residues. The CDR3 nucleotides read TGTGCCAGCAGCTCCTCATTGCGAGATGAGCAGTTCTTC. Amino acids: CASSSSLRDEQFF.

In its sample, this clonotype was seen a few times. The genes are TRBV7-8 and TRBJ2-5, with 10 bases that match TRBD2. The CDR3 totals 16 residues. Unmatched junction bases numbered 6, after V lost 1 base and J lost 4 bases. Germline lookup yields CDR1 SGHVS and CDR2 FQNEAQ. The CDR3 DNA follows: TGTGCCAGCAGCTTAGGAAGCGGGGGGGCTCCAGAGACCCAGTACTTC. As protein: CASSLGSGGAPETQYF.

This clonotype showed up just a few times. This chain links TRBV12-3 or TRBV12-4 with TRBJ1-2; D is uncertain. The germline V and J ends were trimmed by 3 bases and 7 bases, with 6 bases remaining between them. This CDR3 spans 11 amino acids. The CDR3 DNA reads as TGTGCCAGCAGTTTTGGAGTTGGCTACACCTTC. Its protein is CASSFGVGYTF.

The chain combines TRBV5-5 with TRBJ1-1; D not resolved. The CDR3 has 12 amino acids. Germline V lookup: CDR1 SGHKS, CDR2 YYEKEE (reference sequence). Trimming shortened V by 3 bases and J by 4 bases, and 7 bases separated the two germline ends. The CDR3 bases are TGTGCCAGCAGCTGGGTGGGCACTGAAGCTTTCTTT. Translated: CASSWVGTEAFF.

This clonotype was counted ten times or more. The CDR3, as DNA: TGTGCCAGCAGTTTGGGACAGAGGAACACTGAAGCTTTCTTT. Amino acid sequence: CASSLGQRNTEAFF. The chain recombines TRBV27 with TRBJ1-1; 7 bases are shared with TRBD1. V was clipped by 3 bases and J by 1 base; unmatched bases: 2. The V gene's germline CDR1 is MNHEY and CDR2 SMNVEV (reference sequence). This CDR3 has 14 amino acids.

This clonotype showed up just a few times. J is TRBJ2-7 and V is TRBV27; D remains unclear. The CDR3 extends over 14 amino acids. Germline values: CDR1 MNHEY, CDR2 SMNVEV (reference sequence). V was cut by 6 bases and J by 0 bases, with 12 bases left in between. The CDR3 nucleotides are TGTGCCAGCAGGCCCTTCATGAACTCCTACGAGCAGTACTTC. Its protein is CASRPFMNSYEQYF.

This clonotype appeared a few times. V and J are TRBV6-5 and TRBJ1-6, with D unresolved. The V and J ends lost 0 bases and 7 bases respectively, with 7 bases between them. The V gene's germline CDR1 is MNHEY and CDR2 SVGAGI. The CDR3 loop spans 14 amino acids. CDR3 sequence reads: CASSYSDPNSPLHF. The CDR3 DNA reads as TGTGCCAGCAGTTACTCGGACCCAAATTCACCCCTCCACTTT.

This clonotype came up a few times. The V call is TRBV25-1, the J call TRBJ1-2; D unclear. The CDR3 contains 13 residues. Germline V gene data show CDR1 as MGHDK and CDR2 as SYGVNS. V lost 2 bases to trimming and J lost 4 bases, with 8 bases between them. The CDR3 DNA reads as TGTGCCAGCAGTGAAAGTCAAATCTATGGCTACACCTTC. Its protein is CASSESQIYGYTF.

This clonotype was counted between two and nine times. V is TRBV7-9 and J is TRBJ2-5; D tentatively fits TRBD1 or TRBD2 (5 bases each). Looked up from germline, CDR1 is SEHNR and CDR2 is FQNEAQ (reference sequence). Trimming removed 4 bases from V and 4 bases from J, with 13 bases in between. This CDR3 has 14 amino acids. The DNA for the CDR3 is TGTGCCAGCAGCTCCCAGGGAGCACGAGAGACCCAGTACTTC. Protein product: CASSSQGARETQYF.

The chain combines TRBV6-1 with TRBJ2-1; 7 nucleotides agree with TRBD2. In germline, CDR1 is MNHNS, CDR2 SASEGT. The trim removed 4 bases at V and 3 bases at J, leaving 18 bases unmatched. CDR3 size: 19 residues. The CDR3 DNA reads as TGTGCCAGCAGTGGAAACCCTACCTTAAGCGGGGTTAACTACAATGAGCAGTTCTTC. Translating it yields CASSGNPTLSGVNYNEQFF.

This chain's CDR3 is CASSLPSVGSSGANVLTF. The CDR3, as DNA: TGTGCCAGCAGCTTGCCCTCCGTCGGAAGCTCTGGGGCCAACGTCCTGACTTTC. The chain couples TRBV7-8 to TRBJ2-6; the D is unclear. Germline V gene lookup returns CDR1 SGHVS and CDR2 FQNEAQ. CDR3 length: 18 residues. Trimming removed 3 bases at V and 0 bases at J, with 15 bases between.

The V gene is TRBV28, the J gene TRBJ2-7, with 7 bases aligning to TRBD1. CDR3 length equals 13 residues. J was trimmed by 7 bases and V by 6 bases; bases with no gene match: 9. Germline values: CDR1 MDHEN, CDR2 SYDVKM. In DNA, the CDR3 is TGTGCCAGCAGGGGCGGACAGGACAGGGAGCAGTACTTC. This gives the protein CASRGGQDREQYF.

V gene TRBV7-3 combines with J gene TRBJ2-5, with a possible D match to TRBD1 (6 bases). Per the germline V gene, CDR1 is SGHTA and CDR2 is FQGTGA. The CDR3 is 15 amino acids. Trimming stripped 5 bases from V and 2 bases from J, with 15 bases between. The CDR3 coding sequence is TGTGCCAGCAGCCCCCTGGGGGCAGGTCAAGAGACCCAGTACTTC. It codes for CASSPLGAGQETQYF.

Only one count was recorded for this clonotype. The V call is TRBV6-2 or TRBV6-3, the J call TRBJ1-1; D is unclear. Per the germline V gene, CDR1 is MNHEY and CDR2 is SVGEGT. With 5 bases removed from V and 6 bases from J, the gap between germline ends came to 10 bases. This CDR3 region has 12 residues. CDR3 DNA sequence: TGTGCCAGCAGTCTCCGACTGGCTGAAGCTTTCTTT. Protein: CASSLRLAEAFF.

This clonotype came up a few times. The J gene is TRBJ1-4, the V gene TRBV7-6; D remains unclear. Trimming took 5 bases from V and 1 from J, leaving 14 bases between them. The CDR3 totals 16 residues. Germline assignment: CDR1 SGHVS and CDR2 FNYEAQ. The CDR3 sequence is CASSRGEGLTNEKLFF. DNA of the CDR3: TGTGCCAGCAGCCGCGGGGAGGGCCTAACTAATGAAAAACTGTTTTTT.